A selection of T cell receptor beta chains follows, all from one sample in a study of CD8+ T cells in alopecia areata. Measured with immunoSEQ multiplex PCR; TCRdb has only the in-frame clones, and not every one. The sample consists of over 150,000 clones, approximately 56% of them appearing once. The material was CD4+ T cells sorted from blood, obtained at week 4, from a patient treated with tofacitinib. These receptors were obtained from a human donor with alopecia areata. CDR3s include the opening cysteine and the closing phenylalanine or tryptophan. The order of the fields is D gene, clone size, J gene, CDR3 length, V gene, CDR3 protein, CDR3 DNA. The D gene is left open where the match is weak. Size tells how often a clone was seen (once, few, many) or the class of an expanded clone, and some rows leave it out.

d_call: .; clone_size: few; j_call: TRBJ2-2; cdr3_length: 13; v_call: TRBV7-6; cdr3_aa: CASSPRLAGELFF; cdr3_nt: TGTGCCAGCAGCCCGAGACTAGCCGGGGAGCTGTTTTTT
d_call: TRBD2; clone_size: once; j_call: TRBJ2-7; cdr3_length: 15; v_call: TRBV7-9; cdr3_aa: CASSLADGGAYEQYF; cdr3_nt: TGTGCCAGCAGCTTGGCTGACGGGGGGGCCTACGAGCAGTACTTC
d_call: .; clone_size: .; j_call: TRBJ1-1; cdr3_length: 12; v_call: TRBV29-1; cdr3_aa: CSVERGAAEAFF; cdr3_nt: TGCAGCGTTGAAAGGGGAGCAGCTGAAGCTTTCTTT
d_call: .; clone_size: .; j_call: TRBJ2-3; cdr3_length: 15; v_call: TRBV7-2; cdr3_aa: CASSLALDNTDTQYF; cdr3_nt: TGTGCCAGCAGCTTAGCCCTTGACAACACAGATACGCAGTATTTT
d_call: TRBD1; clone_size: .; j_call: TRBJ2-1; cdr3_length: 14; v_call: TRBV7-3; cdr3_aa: CASRFDRAYNEQFF; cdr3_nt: TGTGCCAGCAGGTTCGACAGGGCCTACAATGAGCAGTTCTTC
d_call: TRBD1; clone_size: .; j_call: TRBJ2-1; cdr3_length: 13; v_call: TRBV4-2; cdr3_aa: CASSQDRGLEQFF; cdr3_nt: TGTGCCAGCAGCCAGGACAGGGGTCTTGAGCAGTTCTTC
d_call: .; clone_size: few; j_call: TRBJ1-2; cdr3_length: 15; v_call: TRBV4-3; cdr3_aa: CASSRDHGNDYGYTF; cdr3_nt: TGCGCCAGCAGCCGCGATCATGGGAACGACTATGGCTACACCTTC
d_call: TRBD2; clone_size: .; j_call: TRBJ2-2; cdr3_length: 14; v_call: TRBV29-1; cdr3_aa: CSFQAGERVGELFF; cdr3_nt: TGCAGCTTCCAAGCGGGAGAACGTGTCGGGGAGCTGTTTTTT
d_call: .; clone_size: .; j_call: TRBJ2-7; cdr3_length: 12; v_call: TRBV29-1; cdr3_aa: CSVARGPYEQYF; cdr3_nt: TGCAGCGTTGCACGGGGCCCCTACGAGCAGTACTTC
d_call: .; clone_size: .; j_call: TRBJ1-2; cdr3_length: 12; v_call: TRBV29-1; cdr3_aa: CSVEDQQRGYTF; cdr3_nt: TGCAGCGTTGAAGATCAGCAGAGGGGCTACACCTTC
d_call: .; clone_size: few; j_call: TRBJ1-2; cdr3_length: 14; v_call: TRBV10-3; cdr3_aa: CAISQLGANYGYTF; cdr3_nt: TGTGCCATCAGTCAACTGGGAGCTAACTATGGCTACACCTTC
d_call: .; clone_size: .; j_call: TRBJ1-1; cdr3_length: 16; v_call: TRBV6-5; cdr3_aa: CASSYSRGAWGTEAFF; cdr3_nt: TGTGCCAGCAGTTACTCGAGAGGGGCTTGGGGCACTGAAGCTTTCTTT
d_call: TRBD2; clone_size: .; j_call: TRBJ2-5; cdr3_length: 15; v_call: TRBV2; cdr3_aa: CASRPTRLARETQYF; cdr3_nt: TGTGCCAGCAGGCCGACGAGACTAGCGCGGGAGACCCAGTACTTC
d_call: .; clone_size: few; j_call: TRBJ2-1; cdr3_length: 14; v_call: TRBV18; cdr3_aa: CASSPPAGGSEQFF; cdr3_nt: TGTGCCAGCTCACCGCCCGCCGGGGGCAGTGAGCAGTTCTTC
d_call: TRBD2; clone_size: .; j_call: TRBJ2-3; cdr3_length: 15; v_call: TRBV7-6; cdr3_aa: CASSFLAGGGDTQYF; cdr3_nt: TGTGCCAGCAGCTTTCTAGCGGGAGGTGGGGATACGCAGTATTTT
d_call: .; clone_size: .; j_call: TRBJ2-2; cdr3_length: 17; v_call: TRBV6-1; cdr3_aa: CASSERVGTFNTGELFF; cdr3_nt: TGTGCCAGCAGTGAAAGGGTCGGGACCTTCAACACCGGGGAGCTGTTTTTT
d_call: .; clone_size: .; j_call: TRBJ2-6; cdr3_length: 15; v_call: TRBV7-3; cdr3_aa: CASSFERAGANVLTF; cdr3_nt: TGTGCCAGCAGCTTTGAGCGGGCTGGGGCCAACGTCCTGACTTTC
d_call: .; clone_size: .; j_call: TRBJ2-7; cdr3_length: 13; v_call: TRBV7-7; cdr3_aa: CASSLDMKGEQYF; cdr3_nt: TGTGCTAGCAGCTTGGACATGAAGGGAGAGCAGTACTTC
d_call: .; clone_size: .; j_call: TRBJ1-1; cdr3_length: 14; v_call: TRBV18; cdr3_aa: CASSPGGEEPEAFF; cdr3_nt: TGTGCCAGCTCACCTGGGGGCGAGGAGCCTGAAGCTTTCTTT
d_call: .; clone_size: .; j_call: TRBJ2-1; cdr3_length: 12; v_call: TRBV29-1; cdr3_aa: CSAGPEVDEQFF; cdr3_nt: TGCAGCGCCGGACCAGAGGTAGATGAGCAGTTCTTC
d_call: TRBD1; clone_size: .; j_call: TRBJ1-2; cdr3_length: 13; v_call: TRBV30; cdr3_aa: CASMTGGNYGYTF; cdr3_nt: TGTGCCTCGATGACAGGGGGGAACTATGGCTACACCTTC
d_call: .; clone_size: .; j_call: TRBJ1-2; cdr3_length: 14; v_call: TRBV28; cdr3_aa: CASRTAGASGGYTF; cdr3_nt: TGTGCCAGCCGAACGGCGGGGGCGTCTGGTGGCTACACCTTC
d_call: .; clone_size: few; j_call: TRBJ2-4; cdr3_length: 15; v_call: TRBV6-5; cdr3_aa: CASRNRELAKNIQYF; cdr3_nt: TGTGCCAGCAGGAACAGGGAGTTAGCCAAAAACATTCAGTACTTC
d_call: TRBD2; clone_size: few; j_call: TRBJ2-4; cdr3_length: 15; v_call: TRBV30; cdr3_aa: CAWSRAGAGQNIQYF; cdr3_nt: TGTGCCTGGAGTCGAGCGGGAGCGGGGCAAAACATTCAGTACTTC
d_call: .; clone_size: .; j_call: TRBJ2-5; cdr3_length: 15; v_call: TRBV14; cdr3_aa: CASATDSYYQETQYF; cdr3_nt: TGTGCCAGCGCAACGGACAGCTATTACCAAGAGACCCAGTACTTC
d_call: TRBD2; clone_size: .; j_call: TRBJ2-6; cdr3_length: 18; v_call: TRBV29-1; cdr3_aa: CSVVYSLAGGLGANVLTF; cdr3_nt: TGCAGCGTTGTGTATTCCCTAGCGGGAGGACTTGGGGCCAACGTCCTGACTTTC
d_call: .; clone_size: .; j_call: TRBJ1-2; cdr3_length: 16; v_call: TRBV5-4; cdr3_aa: CASSQAGGQPNYGYTF; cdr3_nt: TGTGCCAGCAGCCAAGCCGGGGGGCAGCCTAACTATGGCTACACCTTC
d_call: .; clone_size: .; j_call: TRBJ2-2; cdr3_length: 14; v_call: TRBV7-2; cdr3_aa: CASSFPGNTGELFF; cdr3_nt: TGTGCCAGCAGCTTCCCGGGGAACACCGGGGAGCTGTTTTTT
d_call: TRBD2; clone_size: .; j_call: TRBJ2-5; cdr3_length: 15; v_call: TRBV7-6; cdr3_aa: CASSRTSGSVETQYF; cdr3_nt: TGTGCCAGCAGCCGGACTAGCGGGAGTGTTGAGACCCAGTACTTC
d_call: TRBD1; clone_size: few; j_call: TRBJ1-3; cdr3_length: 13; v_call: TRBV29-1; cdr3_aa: CSVTGGTGNTIYF; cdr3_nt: TGCAGCGTGACAGGGGGAACTGGAAACACCATATATTTT
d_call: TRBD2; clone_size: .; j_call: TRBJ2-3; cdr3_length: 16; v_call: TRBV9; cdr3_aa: CASSAGTSGRSDTQYF; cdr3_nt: TGTGCCAGCAGCGCCGGGACTAGCGGGAGGTCAGATACGCAGTATTTT
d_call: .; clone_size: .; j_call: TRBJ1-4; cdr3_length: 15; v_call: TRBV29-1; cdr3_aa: CSARNPGGANEKLFF; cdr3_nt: TGCAGCGCCCGGAATCCCGGGGGGGCTAATGAAAAACTGTTTTTT
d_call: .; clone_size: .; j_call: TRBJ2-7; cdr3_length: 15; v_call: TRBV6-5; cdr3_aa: CASQLRYTYLSEQYF; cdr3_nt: TGTGCCAGCCAGTTACGGTATACATACCTCTCCGAGCAGTACTTC
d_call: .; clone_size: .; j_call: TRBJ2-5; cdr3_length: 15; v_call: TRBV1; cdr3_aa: CTSSQGKWERETQYF; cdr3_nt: TGCACCAGCAGCCAAGGGAAGTGGGAGAGGGAGACCCAGTACTTC
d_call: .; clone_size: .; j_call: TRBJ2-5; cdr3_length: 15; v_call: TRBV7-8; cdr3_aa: CASSLDGAVQETQYF; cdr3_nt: TGTGCCAGCAGCTTAGACGGTGCAGTTCAAGAGACCCAGTACTTC
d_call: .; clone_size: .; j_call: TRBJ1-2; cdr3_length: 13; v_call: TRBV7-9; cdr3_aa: CASSLQVIYGYTF; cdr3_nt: TGTGCCAGCAGCCTACAGGTCATCTATGGCTACACCTTC
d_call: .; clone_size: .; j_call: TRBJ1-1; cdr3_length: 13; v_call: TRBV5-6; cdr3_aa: CASSLPGRSEAFF; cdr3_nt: TGTGCCAGCAGCTTGCCAGGACGGTCTGAAGCTTTCTTT
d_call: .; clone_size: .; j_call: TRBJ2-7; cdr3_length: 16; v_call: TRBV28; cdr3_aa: CASSLEGMSPTYEQYF; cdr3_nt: TGTGCCAGCAGTTTAGAGGGGATGAGCCCCACCTACGAGCAGTACTTC
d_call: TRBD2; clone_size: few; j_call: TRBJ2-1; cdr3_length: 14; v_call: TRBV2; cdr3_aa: CASSPGTSAPPLVF; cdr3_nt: TGTGCCAGCAGTCCCGGGACTAGTGCACCTCCCCTCGTCTTC
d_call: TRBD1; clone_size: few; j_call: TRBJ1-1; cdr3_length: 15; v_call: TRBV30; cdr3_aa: CAWSPRDRGIAEAFF; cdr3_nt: TGTGCCTGGAGTCCTAGGGACAGGGGTATCGCTGAAGCTTTCTTT
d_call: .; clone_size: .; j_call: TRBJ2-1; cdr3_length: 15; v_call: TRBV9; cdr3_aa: CASSLGGDRSYEQFF; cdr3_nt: TGTGCCAGCAGTCTTGGGGGGGACAGGAGTTATGAGCAGTTCTTC
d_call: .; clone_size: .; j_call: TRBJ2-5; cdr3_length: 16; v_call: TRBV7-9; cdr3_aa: CASSPAGAGSQETQYF; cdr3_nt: TGTGCCAGCAGCCCCGCGGGGGCGGGGTCCCAAGAGACCCAGTACTTC
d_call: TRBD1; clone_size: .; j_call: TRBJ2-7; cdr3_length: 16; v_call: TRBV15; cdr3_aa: CATSRTMTGAGYEQYF; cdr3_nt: TGTGCCACCAGCAGGACTATGACAGGGGCAGGGTACGAGCAGTACTTC
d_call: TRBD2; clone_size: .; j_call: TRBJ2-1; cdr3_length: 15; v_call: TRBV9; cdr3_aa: CASSRLAGNYNEQFF; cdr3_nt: TGTGCCAGCAGCCGACTAGCGGGAAACTACAATGAGCAGTTCTTC
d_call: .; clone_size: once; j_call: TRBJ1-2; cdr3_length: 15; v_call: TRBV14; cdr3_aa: CASSPRDRVPYGYTF; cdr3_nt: TGTGCCAGCAGCCCACGAGACCGGGTGCCCTATGGCTACACCTTC
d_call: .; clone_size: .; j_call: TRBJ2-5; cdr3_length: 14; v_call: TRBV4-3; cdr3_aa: CASSQVEVGGTQYF; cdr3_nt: TGCGCCAGCAGCCAAGTTGAGGTGGGAGGGACCCAGTACTTC
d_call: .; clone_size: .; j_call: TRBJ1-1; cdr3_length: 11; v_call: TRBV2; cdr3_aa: CASRSGELAFF; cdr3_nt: TGTGCCAGCAGGAGCGGGGAGCTGGCTTTCTTT
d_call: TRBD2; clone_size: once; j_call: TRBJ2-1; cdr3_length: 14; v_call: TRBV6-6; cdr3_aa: CASIWRLADNEQFF; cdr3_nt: TGTGCCAGCATTTGGAGGCTAGCGGACAATGAGCAGTTCTTC
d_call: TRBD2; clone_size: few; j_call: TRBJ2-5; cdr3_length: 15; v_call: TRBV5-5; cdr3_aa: CASSLESGSGETQYF; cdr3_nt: TGTGCCAGCAGCTTGGAAAGCGGGAGCGGTGAGACCCAGTACTTC
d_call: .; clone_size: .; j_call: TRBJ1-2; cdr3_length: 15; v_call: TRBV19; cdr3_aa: CASSQGGGTNYGYTF; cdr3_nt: TGTGCCAGTAGTCAGGGCGGAGGGACTAACTATGGCTACACCTTC
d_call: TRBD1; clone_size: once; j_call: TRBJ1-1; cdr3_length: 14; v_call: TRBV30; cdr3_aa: CAWSDEGANTEAFF; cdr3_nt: TGTGCCTGGAGTGATGAGGGGGCGAACACTGAAGCTTTCTTT
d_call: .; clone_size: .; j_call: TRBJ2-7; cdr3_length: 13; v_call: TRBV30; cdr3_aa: CAWSADRFYEQYF; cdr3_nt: TGTGCCTGGAGTGCTGACAGATTCTACGAGCAGTACTTC
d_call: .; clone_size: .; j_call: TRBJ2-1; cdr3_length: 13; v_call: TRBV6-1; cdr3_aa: CASSEQGKVEQFF; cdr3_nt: TGTGCCAGCAGTGAACAGGGTAAGGTTGAGCAGTTCTTC
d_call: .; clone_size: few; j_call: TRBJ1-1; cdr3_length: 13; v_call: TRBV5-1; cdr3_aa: CASSFKGLPEAFF; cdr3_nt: TGCGCCAGCAGCTTTAAAGGGTTGCCAGAAGCTTTCTTT
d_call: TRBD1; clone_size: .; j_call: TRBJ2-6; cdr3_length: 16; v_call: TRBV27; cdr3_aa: CATHRGRASGANVLTF; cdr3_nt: TGTGCCACTCACAGGGGACGCGCCTCTGGGGCCAACGTCCTGACTTTC
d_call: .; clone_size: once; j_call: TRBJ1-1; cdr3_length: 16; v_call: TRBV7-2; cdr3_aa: CASSSPRGGLGAEAFF; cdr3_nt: TGTGCCAGCAGTTCCCCCCGGGGGGGGCTTGGGGCTGAAGCTTTCTTT
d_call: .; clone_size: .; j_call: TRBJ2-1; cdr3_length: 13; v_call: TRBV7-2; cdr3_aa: CASSPGSYNEQFF; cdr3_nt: TGTGCCAGCAGCCCTGGGTCCTACAATGAGCAGTTCTTC
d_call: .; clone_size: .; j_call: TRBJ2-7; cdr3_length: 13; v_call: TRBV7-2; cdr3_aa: CASSLETAYEQYF; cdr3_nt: TGTGCCAGCAGCTTAGAGACAGCCTACGAGCAGTACTTC
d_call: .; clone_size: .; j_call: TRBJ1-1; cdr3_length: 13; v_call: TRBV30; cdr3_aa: CAWSERVDTEAFF; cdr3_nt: TGTGCCTGGAGTGAGCGGGTCGACACTGAAGCTTTCTTT